The clone carrying this TCR beta chain was observed a few times. This sample stems from a study of blood T cells in healthy people across ages. V was trimmed by 0 bases and J by 11 bases, leaving 16 bases between them. There are 15 residues in the CDR3. CDR1 and CDR2 (germline): KGHDR, SFDVKD. Through a sample-barcoded 5' primer and a J-beta primer mix, a second PCR was run for roughly 6 to 12 cycles. A single record per CDR3 protein comes from TCRdb applying MiXCR to the 5' RACE reads. The table records hundreds of thousands of distinct CDR3 sequences, approximately 25% of them present only once. Another study also made use of these data, one on T cells of mothers and their children. This second report adds: Over 8 million TCR beta CDR3 reads were obtained from each mother, and 2.5 million to 3.5 million from each child.

The J gene is TRBJ2-1, the V gene TRBV24-1; no reliable D call. This receptor was obtained from a boy younger than 18 in good health. The specimen sequenced was blood. The CDR3 here is CATSDLYGPRNQQFF. The CDR3 DNA reads as TGTGCCACCAGTGATTTGTATGGCCCGAGAAATCAGCAGTTCTTC.